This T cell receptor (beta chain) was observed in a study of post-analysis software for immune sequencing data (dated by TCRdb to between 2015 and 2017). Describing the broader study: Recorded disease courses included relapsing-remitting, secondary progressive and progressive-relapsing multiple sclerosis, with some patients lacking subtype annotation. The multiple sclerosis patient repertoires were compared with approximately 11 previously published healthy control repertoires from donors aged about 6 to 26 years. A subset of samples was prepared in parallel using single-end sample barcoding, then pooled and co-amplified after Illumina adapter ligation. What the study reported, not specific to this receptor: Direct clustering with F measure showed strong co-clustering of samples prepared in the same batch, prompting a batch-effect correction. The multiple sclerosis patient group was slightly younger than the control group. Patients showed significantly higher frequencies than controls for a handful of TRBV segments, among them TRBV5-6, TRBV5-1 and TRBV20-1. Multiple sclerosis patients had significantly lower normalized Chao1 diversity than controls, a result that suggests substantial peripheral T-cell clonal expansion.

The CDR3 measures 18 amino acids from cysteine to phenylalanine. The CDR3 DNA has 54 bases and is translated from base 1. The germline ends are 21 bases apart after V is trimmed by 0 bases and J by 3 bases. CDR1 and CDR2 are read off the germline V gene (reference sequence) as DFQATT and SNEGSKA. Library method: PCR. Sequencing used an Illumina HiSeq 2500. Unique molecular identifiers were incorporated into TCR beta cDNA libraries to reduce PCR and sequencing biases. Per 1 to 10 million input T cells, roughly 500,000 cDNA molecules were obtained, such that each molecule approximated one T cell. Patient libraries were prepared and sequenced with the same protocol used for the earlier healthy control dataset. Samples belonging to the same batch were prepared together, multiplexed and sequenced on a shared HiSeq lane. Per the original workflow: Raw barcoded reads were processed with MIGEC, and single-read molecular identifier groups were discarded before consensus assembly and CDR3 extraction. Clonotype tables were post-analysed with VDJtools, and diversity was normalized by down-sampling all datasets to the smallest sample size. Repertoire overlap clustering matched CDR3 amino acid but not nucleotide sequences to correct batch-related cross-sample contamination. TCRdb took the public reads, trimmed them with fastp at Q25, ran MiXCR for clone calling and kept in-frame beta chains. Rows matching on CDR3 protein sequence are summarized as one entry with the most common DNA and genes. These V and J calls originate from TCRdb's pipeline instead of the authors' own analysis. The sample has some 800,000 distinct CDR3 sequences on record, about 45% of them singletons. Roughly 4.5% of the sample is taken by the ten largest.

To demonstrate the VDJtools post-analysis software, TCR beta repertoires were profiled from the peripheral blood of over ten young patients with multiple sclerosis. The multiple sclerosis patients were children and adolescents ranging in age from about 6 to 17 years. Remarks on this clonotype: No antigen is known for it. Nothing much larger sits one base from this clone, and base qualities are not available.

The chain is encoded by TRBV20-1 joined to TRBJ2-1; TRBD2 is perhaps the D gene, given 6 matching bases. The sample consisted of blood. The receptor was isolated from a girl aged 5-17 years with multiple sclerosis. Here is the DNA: TGCAGTGCTAGAGATTATCAGGTCGGGAGAGGTAACTACAATGAGCAGTTCTTC. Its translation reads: CSARDYQVGRGNYNEQFF.